The sequence of this T cell receptor beta chain was determined in a study of T cell repertoires in cytomegalovirus infection. The wider study: It can be stated that public TCR beta signatures indicated CMV infection as well as a matching HLA type.

In germline, CDR1 is MNHEY, CDR2 SMNVEV (reference sequence). The CDR3 extends over 14 amino acids. TCRdb ran MiXCR on the reads and lists one entry per CDR3 protein. The sample includes about 490,000 distinct CDR3 sequences, approximately 10% seen only once; the top ten take more than 8.5%. The chain combines TRBV27 with TRBJ2-1, with D tentatively TRBD2 (6 bases). Source material: PBMCs. The clonotype originates from a human donor in good health (CMV status not recorded). Some clones in this sample may be carry-over from other donors' samples. The DNA for the CDR3 is TGTGCTACTACCCGGGGAGGCCTCTACAATGAGCAGTTCTTC. It encodes CATTRGGLYNEQFF.